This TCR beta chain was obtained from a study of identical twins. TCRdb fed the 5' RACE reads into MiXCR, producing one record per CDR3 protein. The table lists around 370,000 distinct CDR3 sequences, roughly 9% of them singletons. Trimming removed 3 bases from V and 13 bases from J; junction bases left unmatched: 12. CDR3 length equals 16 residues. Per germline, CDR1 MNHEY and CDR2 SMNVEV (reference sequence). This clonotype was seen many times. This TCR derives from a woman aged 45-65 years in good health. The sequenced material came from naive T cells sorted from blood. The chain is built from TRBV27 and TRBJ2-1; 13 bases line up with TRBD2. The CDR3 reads CASSFFRTSGRALQFF. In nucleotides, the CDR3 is TGTGCCAGCAGTTTCTTCCGTACTAGCGGGAGGGCTTTACAGTTCTTC.